The T cell receptor beta chain described here comes from a study of blood T cell repertoires in COVID-19 (dated by TCRdb to about 2020). Study-wide context: Samples from collaborators originated in the United States, Italy and Spain and spanned both the acute and convalescent phases of COVID-19. A freely available public database, intended as a resource for researchers studying the immune response to SARS-CoV-2, is where the repertoires were released. Samples were obtained from the ongoing ImmuneRACE study (first 160 participants) and from 1,254 subjects provided by 6 global collaborators. Deeply sampled blood TCRbeta repertoires from subjects exposed to, actively infected with, or recovered from COVID-19 were included in the dataset. A de-identified subject ID, COVID-19 status, age in years and sex were almost always included in the sample metadata. Where available, HLA class I and class II types were obtained from metadata supplied by the sample provider rather than from assay-based typing. The prospective study material was composed of cDNA or gDNA derived from T cells, B-cell-depleted T cells, or PBMCs. Summary of the overall study and its limitations: The amount of clinical and demographic metadata varied by source and participant and was provided uncurated.

The immunoSEQ Assay, a bias-controlled multiplex PCR, was used to amplify TCRbeta CDR3 regions from genomic DNA. In the authors' own workflow: Nucleated cell counts per sample were estimated from amplification of reference gene primers within the assay. To quantify the absolute abundance of each unique TCRbeta CDR3 rearrangement, sequence reads were collapsed and filtered. For each sample, productive Simpson clonality was calculated by taking the square root of Simpson's diversity index across productive rearrangements. Held by TCRdb, this immuneACCESS table contains in-frame sequences only and omits some clones. Under half of the omission traces to an unresolved V gene where checked; the cause of the rest is unknown. V and J calls and clone size are those listed in that table; D and trimming were worked out from the DNA. The sample table records over 200,000 clones; approximately 88% of these occur just once. Of the sample, about 3.5% falls within the top ten clones.

Measured from the cysteine to the phenylalanine, the CDR3 is 15 residues long. Only the CDR3 portion is preserved as DNA: 45 bases, with reading frame beginning at the first base. From a lookup of the germline V gene, CDR1 and CDR2 are SNHLY and FYNNEI. At the junction V is shortened by 2 bases and J by 9 bases; bases outside the gene matches: 7. Participants in the prospective study were enrolled through a virtual design, were aged about 18 to 100 years, and lived in roughly 25 United States geographic areas. In the prospective study, cohorts were assigned on the basis of participant-reported clinical history obtained from a screening survey and a study questionnaire. A participant counted as exposed if, within 2 weeks of entering the study, that participant had been in contact with someone who had a PCR-confirmed or clinician-diagnosed COVID-19 case. Mobile phlebotomists in the prospective study collected whole blood, serum and a nasopharyngeal or oropharyngeal swab from every participant. Over an approximately 2-month period, participants in the prospective study had the option of providing additional blood draws and questionnaires. Blood samples from the prospective study were shipped frozen or at room temperature prior to DNA extraction.

A single count supports this clone. This receptor's antigen is unknown. The input lacks base qualities; no much larger clone sits a single base away. The chain uses TRBV2 and TRBJ2-1; TRBD2 lines up with 10 middle nucleotides. The receptor comes from a woman younger than 45 who had been exposed to COVID-19. The sequenced sample consisted of PBMCs or T cells enriched from blood (not recorded which). The CDR3 amino acid sequence is: CASSEILSGRGEQFF. The nucleotides are TGTGCCAGCAGTGAAATTTTGAGCGGGAGGGGTGAGCAGTTCTTC.